This T cell receptor beta chain emerged from a study of T cells in localized non-small cell lung cancer. Broader study findings: Appearance in adjacent lung was seen for a median around 58 of the top 100 tumor clones. Maximal T cell clonality occurred in uninvolved adjacent lung, with tumor ranking below it.

Here immunoSEQ multiplex PCR was the method, and the copy in TCRdb shows in-frame clones only, minus some. The table includes about 1,800 clones, around a fifth detected once. As to this clone: What it binds is not known.

Adjacent lung was taken at least 2 cm from the tumor margin, free of atypia. Trimming took 4 bases from V and 2 from J, leaving 13 bases between them. Germline CDR1 is LNHDA and CDR2 is SQIVND (reference sequence). The CDR3 contains 15 residues. This clonotype was sampled from a man aged 40 to 70 with stage II lung adenocarcinoma. The specimen was normal lung tissue next to the tumor, collected before any cancer treatment. The chain recombines TRBV19 with TRBJ2-3; the D gene is possibly TRBD1 (6 bases). Here the CDR3 DNA reads TGTGCCAGTAGTAACAACAGGGAATCCACAGATACGCAGTATTTT. Encoded protein: CASSNNRESTDTQYF.